The T cell receptor beta chain under discussion was sequenced for a study of T cell repertoires in cytomegalovirus infection (dated by TCRdb to between 2018 and 2020). With respect to the entire study: Because public TCR beta signatures pointed to carriage of CMV infection together with the matching HLA type, the HLA type of each donor mattered for the analysis.

V and J are truncated by 0 bases and 6 bases respectively, leaving an intervening sequence of 9 bases. CDR1 SGHTA and CDR2 FQGTGA were looked up in the germline V gene. Including the terminal cysteine and phenylalanine, the CDR3 comprises 13 residues. Of all the DNA, just the CDR3 is kept, 39 bases in frame from base 1. What the study reported, not specific to this receptor: In both this cohort and an independent 352-donor cohort, the cumulative frequency of public TCR beta family members distinguished carriers of CMV infection plus the relevant HLA type. The ex vivo response was dominated by HLA-C-restricted CMV-specific TCR beta clonotypes, and the single most frequent clonotype in two of eight donors was supplied by these HLA-C-restricted clonotypes.

This clonotype was seen ten or more times. The antigen it binds to is not known. Nothing much larger sits one base from this clone, and base qualities are not available. The instrument given in TCRdb is Illumina HiSeq 1500. The raw public data were reprocessed by TCRdb itself: fastp quality trimming at Q25, MiXCR clonotype calling, in-frame beta chains only. For every CDR3 protein sequence, its rows merge into one entry that carries the most common genes and DNA. The sample table records roughly 230,000 distinct CDR3 sequences; about 12% of these occur just once. The top ten constitute about 1.5% of the sample.

The sequence was obtained from a human donor in good health (CMV status not recorded). Some clones in this sample may be carry-over from other donors' samples. The sequence is built from TRBV7-3 and TRBJ2-7; the D region possibly corresponds to TRBD1 (5 bases align). Sequenced material: PBMCs. The encoded CDR3 is CASSLTKGVEQYF. The DNA sequence reads TGTGCCAGCAGCTTAACGAAAGGGGTCGAGCAGTACTTC.